Listed below are T cell receptor beta chains from one sample, sequenced in a study of shared clonotypes between healthy human individuals. The repertoire was sequenced with immunoSEQ multiplex PCR; TCRdb's copy has only in-frame clones and lacks some. The table includes over 2 million clones, roughly 94% detected once. The specimen sequenced was naive CD4+ T cells sorted from blood. The receptors were sampled from a man aged 18 to 35 in good health. The CDR3 runs from the conserved cysteine through the conserved F or W. The order of the fields is D gene, clone size, V gene, J gene, CDR3 protein, CDR3 DNA. A D gene is named only where the DNA matches it firmly. Expanded clones get a size class; other rows say once, few or many, or leave the size out.

>TRBD2|NA|TRBV4-1|TRBJ2-1
CASSQDRSLVLAGSNEQFF
TGCGCCAGCAGCCAAGATCGCTCGTTGGTACTAGCGGGGAGTAATGAGCAGTTCTTC
>NA|NA|TRBV1|TRBJ1-1
CTSSQDHTGGLYVPEAFF
TGCACCAGCAGCCAAGATCACACAGGGGGCCTGTATGTACCTGAAGCTTTCTTT
>NA|NA|TRBV28|TRBJ2-5
CASSLYQETQYF
TGTGCCAGCAGTCTGTACCAAGAGACCCAGTACTTC
>NA|NA|TRBV6-1|TRBJ2-7
CASSGLLDTSYEQYF
TGTGCCAGCAGTGGCCTATTGGACACCTCCTACGAGCAGTACTTC
>NA|NA|TRBV9|TRBJ2-3
CASSVQTSSIDTQYF
TGTGCCAGCAGCGTACAGACTAGTTCCATAGATACGCAGTATTTT
>NA|NA|TRBV6-5|TRBJ1-1
CASSYSRGTEAFF
TGTGCCAGCAGTTACTCGAGGGGTACTGAAGCTTTCTTT
>TRBD2|NA|TRBV19|TRBJ2-7
CASRGAGAHEQYF
TGTGCCAGTAGAGGAGCGGGAGCTCACGAGCAGTACTTC
>NA|NA|TRBV2|TRBJ1-2
CASRYPGTSYGYTF
TGTGCCAGCCGGTATCCCGGGACCTCCTATGGCTACACCTTC
>TRBD1|NA|TRBV28|TRBJ2-7
CASSPTGTGVYEQYF
TGTGCCAGCAGCCCCACCGGGACAGGAGTCTACGAGCAGTACTTC
>TRBD1|few|TRBV6-5|TRBJ1-6
CASSYRGTGGSSPLHF
TGTGCCAGCAGTTACCGCGGGACAGGGGGCAGTTCACCCCTCCACTTT
>NA|NA|TRBV5-4|TRBJ1-4
CASSETVANEKLFF
TGTGCCAGCAGCGAGACAGTAGCTAATGAAAAACTGTTTTTT
>NA|NA|TRBV11-2|TRBJ2-7
CASSLDAGYHEQYF
TGTGCCAGCAGCTTAGACGCGGGTTACCACGAGCAGTACTTC
>TRBD1|NA|TRBV4-3|TRBJ2-2
CASRRRTGDIGELFF
TGCGCCAGCAGACGGAGGACAGGGGATATCGGGGAGCTGTTTTTT
>TRBD1|NA|TRBV2|TRBJ2-1
CASSSVSGGLDEQFF
TGTGCCAGCAGTTCCGTGTCAGGGGGTTTAGATGAGCAGTTCTTC
>NA|NA|TRBV4-3|TRBJ2-1
CASSPHRGTYNEQFF
TGCGCCAGCAGCCCCCACCGCGGTACCTACAATGAGCAGTTCTTC
>NA|NA|TRBV5-8|TRBJ2-2
CASSRVGLNTGELFF
TGTGCCAGCAGCAGGGTCGGCCTAAACACCGGGGAGCTGTTTTTT
>NA|few|TRBV19|TRBJ2-7
CASSRQLPNEQYF
TGTGCCAGTAGTCGACAGCTCCCTAACGAGCAGTACTTC
>TRBD2|NA|TRBV6-1|TRBJ2-3
CASSEEGLAGRTQYF
TGTGCCAGCAGTGAAGAGGGACTAGCGGGACGTACGCAGTATTTT
>NA|NA|TRBV5-1|TRBJ1-4
CASSSWTDRKEKLFF
TGCGCCAGCAGCTCTTGGACAGACCGGAAAGAAAAACTGTTTTTT
>NA|NA|TRBV18|TRBJ1-1
CASSPRKGENTEAFF
TGTGCCAGCTCACCAAGGAAGGGGGAGAACACTGAAGCTTTCTTT
>NA|NA|TRBV6-6|TRBJ1-6
CASRPGQFYNSPLHF
TGTGCCAGCAGGCCAGGACAGTTCTATAATTCACCCCTCCACTTT
>NA|NA|TRBV9|TRBJ2-3
CASSGASGDTQYF
TGTGCCAGCAGCGGGGCGAGCGGGGATACGCAGTATTTT
>NA|NA|TRBV6-1|TRBJ2-7
CASLEGWSSYEQYF
TGTGCCAGCTTGGAGGGATGGAGCTCCTACGAGCAGTACTTC